A selection of T cell receptor beta chains follows, all from one sample in a study of CD8 T cells in ankylosing spondylitis. TCRdb reanalysed the 5' RACE reads using MiXCR and keeps one entry per CDR3 protein. The sample has more than 600,000 distinct CDR3 sequences, around a fifth seen once. Sequencing used blood, either unsorted or a sorted T cell fraction (not recorded which). These receptors all come from a male donor with ankylosing spondylitis. Each CDR3 is given with its conserved first and last residue. The D gene is left open where the match is weak. Rows may omit the clone size; those that give it use once, few, many or a size class.

CDR3aa	d_gene	v_gene	j_gene	abundance
CASSQDGGLAYEQYF	.	TRBV4-1	TRBJ2-7	few
CASSELGRAGYTF	.	TRBV6-1	TRBJ1-2	.
CASTEGTRYTDTQYF	TRBD2	TRBV12-3/TRBV12-4	TRBJ2-3	.
CASSSTGAEQYF	.	TRBV11-2	TRBJ2-7	many
CASSFPREGSSTEAFF	.	TRBV11-2	TRBJ1-1	few
CASSADRGLVAFF	TRBD1	TRBV6-4	TRBJ1-1	few
CASSLGRAGANVLTF	.	TRBV12-3/TRBV12-4	TRBJ2-6	many
CSVSGGEETQYF	TRBD2	TRBV29-1	TRBJ2-5	few
CSATDSKINEQFF	.	TRBV20-1	TRBJ2-1	.
CASSTGRGPSYEQYF	TRBD2	TRBV19	TRBJ2-7	.
CASSLARGLETQYF	.	TRBV12-3/TRBV12-4	TRBJ2-5	.
CASRIGLAILDEQFF	TRBD2	TRBV6-1	TRBJ2-1	few
CSASMVGTSAYNEQFF	TRBD2	TRBV20-1	TRBJ2-1	few
CASTQKWQGITEAFF	.	TRBV19	TRBJ1-1	many
CSAPSWGVSSYEQYF	.	TRBV20-1	TRBJ2-7	few
CASSQETSPPALYEQYF	.	TRBV4-1	TRBJ2-7	.
CASTEVGYNEQFF	.	TRBV5-6	TRBJ2-1	.
CASSRTGTSGYSYNEQFF	TRBD2	TRBV5-1	TRBJ2-1	once
CASSLRAGGGARETQYF	TRBD2	TRBV12-3/TRBV12-4	TRBJ2-5	few
CSVEEATGGSYNEQFF	TRBD1	TRBV29-1	TRBJ2-1	.
CASKTGPYEQYF	.	TRBV27	TRBJ2-7	.
CASSYPLTGASNQPQHF	TRBD1	TRBV6-2/TRBV6-3	TRBJ1-5	few
CSVVAGGTYEQYF	TRBD2	TRBV29-1	TRBJ2-7	few